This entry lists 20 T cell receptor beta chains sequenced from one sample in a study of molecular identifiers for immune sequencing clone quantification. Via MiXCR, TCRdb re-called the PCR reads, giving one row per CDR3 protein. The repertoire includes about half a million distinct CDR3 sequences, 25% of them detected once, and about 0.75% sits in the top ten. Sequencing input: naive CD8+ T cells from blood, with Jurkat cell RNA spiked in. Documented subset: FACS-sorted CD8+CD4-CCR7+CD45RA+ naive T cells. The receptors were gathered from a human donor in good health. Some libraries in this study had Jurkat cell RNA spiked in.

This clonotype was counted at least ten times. The CDR3 nucleotides read TGTGCCAGCAGCTTAGTCGTGGGGACCCTCGGGTACGAGCAGTACTTC. It yields the protein CASSLVVGTLGYEQYF. The chain joins TRBV7-9 to TRBJ2-7; D could derive from TRBD1 or TRBD2 (5 bases each). V lost 1 base, J lost 4 bases, and 17 bases lay in between. The CDR3 sequence is 16 residues long. Per germline, CDR1 SEHNR and CDR2 FQNEAQ (reference sequence). Complete variable domain (other parts from reference TRBV7-9 and TRBJ2-7): DTGVSQNPRHKITKRGQNVTFRCDPISEHNRLYWYRQTLGQGPEFLTYFQNEAQLEKSRLLSDRFSAERPKGSFSTLEIQRTEQGDSAMYLCASSLVVGTLGYEQYFGPGTRLTVT.

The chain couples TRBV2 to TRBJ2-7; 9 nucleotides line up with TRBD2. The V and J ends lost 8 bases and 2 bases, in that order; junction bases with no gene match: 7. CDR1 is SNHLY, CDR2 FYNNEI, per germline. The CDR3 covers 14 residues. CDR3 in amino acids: CASATSSGAYEQYF. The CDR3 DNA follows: TGTGCCAGCGCTACGTCTAGCGGGGCCTACGAGCAGTACTTC.

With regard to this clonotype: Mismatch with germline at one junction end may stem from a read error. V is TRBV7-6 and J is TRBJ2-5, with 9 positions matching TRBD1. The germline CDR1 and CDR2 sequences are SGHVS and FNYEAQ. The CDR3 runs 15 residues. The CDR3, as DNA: TGTGCCAGCACCTACCAACAGGGGGCTGGAGAGCCCCAGTACTTC. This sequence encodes CASTYQQGAGEPQYF.

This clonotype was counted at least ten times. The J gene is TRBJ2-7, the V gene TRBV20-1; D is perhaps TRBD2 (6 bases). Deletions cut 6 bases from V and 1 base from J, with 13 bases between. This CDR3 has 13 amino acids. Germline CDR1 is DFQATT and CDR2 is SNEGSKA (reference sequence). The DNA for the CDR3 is TGCAGTGCCCGGGACTCCGAGTCCTACGAGCAGTACTTC. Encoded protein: CSARDSESYEQYF.

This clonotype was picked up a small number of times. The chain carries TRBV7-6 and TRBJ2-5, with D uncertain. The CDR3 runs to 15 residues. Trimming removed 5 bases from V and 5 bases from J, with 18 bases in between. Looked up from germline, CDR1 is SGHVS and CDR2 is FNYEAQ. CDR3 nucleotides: TGTGCCAGCAGCCCGACGAAGGGTTTGGAGGAGACCCAGTACTTC. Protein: CASSPTKGLEETQYF.

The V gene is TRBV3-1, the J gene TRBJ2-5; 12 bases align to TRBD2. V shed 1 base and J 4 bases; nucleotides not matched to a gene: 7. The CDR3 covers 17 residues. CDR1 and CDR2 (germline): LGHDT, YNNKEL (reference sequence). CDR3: CASSQASSGGAGETQYF. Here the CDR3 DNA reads TGTGCCAGCAGCCAAGCATCTAGCGGGGGGGCCGGAGAGACCCAGTACTTC.

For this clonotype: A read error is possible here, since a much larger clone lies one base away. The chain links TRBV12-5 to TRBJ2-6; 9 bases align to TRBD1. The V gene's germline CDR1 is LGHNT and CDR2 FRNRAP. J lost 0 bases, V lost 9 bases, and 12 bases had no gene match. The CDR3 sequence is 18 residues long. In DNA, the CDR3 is TGTGCTAGGGACCCCGGGACAGGGCTGATCTCTGGGGCCAACGTCCTGACTTTC. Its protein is CARDPGTGLISGANVLTF. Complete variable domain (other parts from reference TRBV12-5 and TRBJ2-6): DARVTQTPRHKVTEMGQEVTMRCQPILGHNTVFWYRQTMMQGLELLAYFRNRAPLDDSGMPKDRFSAEMPDATLATLKIQPSEPRDSAVYFCARDPGTGLISGANVLTFGAGSRLTVL.

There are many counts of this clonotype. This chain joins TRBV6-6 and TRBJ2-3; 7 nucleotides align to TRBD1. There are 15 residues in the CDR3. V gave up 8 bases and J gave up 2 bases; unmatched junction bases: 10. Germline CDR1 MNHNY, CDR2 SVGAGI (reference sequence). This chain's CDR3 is CASGGRDRFTDTQYF. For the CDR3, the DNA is TGTGCCAGCGGTGGCCGGGACAGATTCACAGATACGCAGTATTTT.

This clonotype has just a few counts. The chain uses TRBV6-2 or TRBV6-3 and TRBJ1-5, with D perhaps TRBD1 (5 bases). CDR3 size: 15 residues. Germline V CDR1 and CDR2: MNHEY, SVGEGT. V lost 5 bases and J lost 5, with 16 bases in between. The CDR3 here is CASSPRGAGDQPQHF. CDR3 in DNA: TGTGCCAGCAGTCCTCGTGGGGCAGGCGATCAGCCCCAGCATTTT.

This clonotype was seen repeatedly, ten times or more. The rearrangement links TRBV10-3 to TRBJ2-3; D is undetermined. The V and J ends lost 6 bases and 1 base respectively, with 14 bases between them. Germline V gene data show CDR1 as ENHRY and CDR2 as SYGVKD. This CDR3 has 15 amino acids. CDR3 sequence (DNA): TGTGCCATCAGGGACGCAAGGGTAGGCACAGATACGCAGTATTTT. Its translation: CAIRDARVGTDTQYF.

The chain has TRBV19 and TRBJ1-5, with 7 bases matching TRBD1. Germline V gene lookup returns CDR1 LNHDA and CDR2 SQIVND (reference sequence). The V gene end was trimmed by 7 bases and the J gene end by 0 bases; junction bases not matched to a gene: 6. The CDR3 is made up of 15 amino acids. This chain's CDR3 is CASKQDRNSNQPQHF. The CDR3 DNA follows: TGTGCCAGTAAACAGGACAGGAATAGCAATCAGCCCCAGCATTTT.

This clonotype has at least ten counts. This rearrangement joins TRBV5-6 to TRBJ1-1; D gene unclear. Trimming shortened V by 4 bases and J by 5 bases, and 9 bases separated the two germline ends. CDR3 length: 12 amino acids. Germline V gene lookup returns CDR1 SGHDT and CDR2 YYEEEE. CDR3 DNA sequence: TGTGCCAGCAGCGATTATCGGACTGAAGCTTTCTTT. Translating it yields CASSDYRTEAFF.

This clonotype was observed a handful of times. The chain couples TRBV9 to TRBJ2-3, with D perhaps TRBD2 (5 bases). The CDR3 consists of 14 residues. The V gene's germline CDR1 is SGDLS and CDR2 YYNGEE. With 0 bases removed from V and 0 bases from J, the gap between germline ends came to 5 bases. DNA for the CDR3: TGTGCCAGCAGCGTAGTAGCGAGCACAGATACGCAGTATTTT. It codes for CASSVVASTDTQYF.

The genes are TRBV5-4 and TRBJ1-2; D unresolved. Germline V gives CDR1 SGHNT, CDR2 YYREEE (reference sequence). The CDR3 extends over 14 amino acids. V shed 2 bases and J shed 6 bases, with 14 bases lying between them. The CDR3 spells CASSFSRPFDGYTF. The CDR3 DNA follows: TGTGCCAGCAGCTTTAGCAGGCCCTTCGATGGCTACACCTTC.

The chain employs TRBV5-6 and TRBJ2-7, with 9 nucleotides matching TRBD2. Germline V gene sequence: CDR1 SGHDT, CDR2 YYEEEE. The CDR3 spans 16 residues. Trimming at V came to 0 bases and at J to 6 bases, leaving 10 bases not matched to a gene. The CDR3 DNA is TGTGCCAGCAGCTTGGTCGGCGGGAGGGTTACGCGCGAGCAGTACTTC. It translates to CASSLVGGRVTREQYF.

The CDR3 loop is CSAKSIQGLRTDTQYF. The CDR3 nucleotides read TGCAGTGCTAAATCAATACAGGGTTTGCGCACAGATACGCAGTATTTT. The chain couples TRBV20-1 to TRBJ2-3, with D tentatively TRBD1 (6 bases). This CDR3 comprises 16 residues. Germline loops: CDR1 DFQATT, CDR2 SNEGSKA (reference sequence). Trimming removed 4 bases at V and 1 base at J, with 18 bases between.

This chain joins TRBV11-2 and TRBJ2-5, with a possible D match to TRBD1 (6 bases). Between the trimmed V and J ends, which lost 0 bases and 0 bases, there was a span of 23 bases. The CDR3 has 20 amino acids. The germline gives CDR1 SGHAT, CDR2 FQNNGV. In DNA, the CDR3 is TGTGCCAGCAGCTTAGATCAGTTTTTGGGGGACATTACGTACCAAGAGACCCAGTACTTC. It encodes CASSLDQFLGDITYQETQYF.

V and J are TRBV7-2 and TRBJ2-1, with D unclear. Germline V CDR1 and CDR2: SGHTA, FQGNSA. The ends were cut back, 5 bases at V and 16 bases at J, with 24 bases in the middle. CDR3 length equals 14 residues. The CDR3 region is CASSQDNYYNEQFF. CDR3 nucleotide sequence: TGTGCCAGCAGCCAAGACAACTACTACAATGAACAATTCTTC.

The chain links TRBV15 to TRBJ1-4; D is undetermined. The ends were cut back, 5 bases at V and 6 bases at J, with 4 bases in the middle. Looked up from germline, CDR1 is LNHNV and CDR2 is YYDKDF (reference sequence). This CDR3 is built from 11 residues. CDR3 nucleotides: TGTGCCACCAGCGTTGATGAAAAACTGTTTTTT. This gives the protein CATSVDEKLFF.

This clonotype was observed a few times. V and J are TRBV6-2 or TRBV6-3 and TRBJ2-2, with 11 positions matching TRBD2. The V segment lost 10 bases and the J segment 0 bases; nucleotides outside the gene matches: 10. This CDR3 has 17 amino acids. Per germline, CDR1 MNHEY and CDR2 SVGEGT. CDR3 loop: CATLGLAAFANTGELFF. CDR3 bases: TGTGCCACCCTGGGACTAGCGGCGTTCGCGAACACCGGGGAGCTGTTTTTT.